This TCR beta chain was retrieved from a study of shared clonotypes between healthy human individuals. Naive CD8 isolation took CD45RO-negative cells positively selected for CCR7 and excluded terminally differentiated effector memory CD45RA+ cells. TCRdb's table, derived via immunoSEQ multiplex PCR, lists solely in-frame clones and lacks some. The data contain about 2 million clones, about 95% of them seen just once; the ten biggest clones take up roughly 1%. The V gene's germline CDR1 is SNHLY and CDR2 FYNNEI. V shed 8 bases and J shed 5 bases, with 15 bases lying between them. CDR3 length: 13 residues.

This sequence was found in a man between 18 and 29 years old in good health. The sample was naive CD8+ T cells sorted from blood. V usage is TRBV2 and J usage is TRBJ2-5; possibly TRBD2 for D (5 bases). CDR3 coding DNA: TGTGCCAGCCTAGGGCTAGCCGGGGAGACCCAGTACTTC. This encodes CASLGLAGETQYF.